A selection of T cell receptor beta chains follows, all from one sample in a study of shared clonotypes between healthy human individuals. TCRdb's copy holds only in-frame clones and misses some; the assay was immunoSEQ multiplex PCR. The profile shows just over 2,000,000 clones, around 96% of them singletons. Sequenced: naive CD8+ T cells sorted from blood. These receptors were obtained from a man aged 18 to 35 in good health. The conserved cysteine and the conserved F or W are not part of the CDR3 here. Each record gives: V gene, CDR3 length, J gene, CDR3 protein.

V: TRBV27
length: 12
J: TRBJ2-1
CDR3: ASSIGGSYNEQF

V: TRBV7-9
length: 14
J: TRBJ2-3
CDR3: ASSSGDRIGTDTQY

V: TRBV28
length: 12
J: TRBJ1-1
CDR3: ASRTGTGITEAF

V: TRBV11-3
length: 16
J: TRBJ1-4
CDR3: ASSDRDIIFATNEKLF

V: TRBV7-6
length: 12
J: TRBJ2-5
CDR3: ASSLAPGRETQY

V: TRBV19
length: 12
J: TRBJ2-2
CDR3: ASSMGTYTGELF

V: TRBV14
length: 13
J: TRBJ1-6
CDR3: ASSQEAGGGSPLH

V: TRBV5-1
length: 10
J: TRBJ2-1
CDR3: ASSFLADEQF

V: TRBV10-1
length: 14
J: TRBJ2-3
CDR3: ASSESGREGTDTQY

V: TRBV7-9
length: 14
J: TRBJ2-5
CDR3: ASSPLVAGGAETQY

V: TRBV4-3
length: 14
J: TRBJ2-7
CDR3: ASSQDPGTFSYEQY

V: TRBV5-4
length: 13
J: TRBJ2-3
CDR3: ASSPGTGSTDTQY

V: TRBV4-2
length: 15
J: TRBJ2-5
CDR3: ASSQEGVGGLEETQY

V: TRBV5-6
length: 10
J: TRBJ2-1
CDR3: ASSWDYNEQF

V: TRBV10-3
length: 10
J: TRBJ2-7
CDR3: AIRQGAYEQY

V: TRBV6-1
length: 12
J: TRBJ2-2
CDR3: ASSALGVTGELF

V: TRBV7-9
length: 14
J: TRBJ1-1
CDR3: ASSLLGGVGDTEAF

V: TRBV25-1
length: 11
J: TRBJ2-7
CDR3: ASSEGTGGEQY

V: TRBV15
length: 11
J: TRBJ1-1
CDR3: ATSRTVNTEAF

V: TRBV2
length: 13
J: TRBJ1-2
CDR3: ASRWGAGSNYGYT

V: TRBV7-6
length: 13
J: TRBJ2-7
CDR3: ASSLSSGASYEQY

V: TRBV9
length: 12
J: TRBJ2-4
CDR3: ASSVSGAGSIQY

V: TRBV6-5
length: 13
J: TRBJ2-3
CDR3: ASRGTSGSVDTQY

V: TRBV15
length: 11
J: TRBJ2-1
CDR3: ATSGPDRHEQF

V: TRBV5-1
length: 12
J: TRBJ2-3
CDR3: ASSRGDFTDTQY

V: TRBV13
length: 12
J: TRBJ2-1
CDR3: ASSVGLAGNEQF

V: TRBV27
length: 13
J: TRBJ2-5
CDR3: ASSPAGGGEETQY

V: TRBV27
length: 13
J: TRBJ1-5
CDR3: ASKRGTGGGQPQH

V: TRBV29-1
length: 10
J: TRBJ2-2
CDR3: SVPGGAGELF

V: TRBV6-1
length: 8
J: TRBJ1-6
CDR3: ASGGSPLH

V: TRBV6-5
length: 12
J: TRBJ2-3
CDR3: ASSYLETSDTQY

V: TRBV5-4
length: 14
J: TRBJ2-5
CDR3: ASSLGPGWGLETQY

V: TRBV19
length: 14
J: TRBJ2-7
CDR3: ASSPATATYGSEQY

V: TRBV28
length: 13
J: TRBJ2-6
CDR3: ASSFSRSGANVLT

V: TRBV4-1
length: 14
J: TRBJ1-4
CDR3: ASSQDEEGTNEKLF

V: TRBV19
length: 12
J: TRBJ1-1
CDR3: ASSIGPGVTEAF

V: TRBV13
length: 12
J: TRBJ2-5
CDR3: ASSSSGGSTPQY

V: TRBV19
length: 13
J: TRBJ1-4
CDR3: ASSPPGATNEKLF

V: TRBV11-2
length: 13
J: TRBJ1-2
CDR3: ASSSTGRANYGYT

V: TRBV28
length: 11
J: TRBJ1-2
CDR3: ASHRGDHYGYT

V: TRBV11-2
length: 11
J: TRBJ2-2
CDR3: ASSLELTGELF

V: TRBV28
length: 12
J: TRBJ2-2
CDR3: ASKLQGGTGELF

V: TRBV7-9
length: 14
J: TRBJ2-3
CDR3: ASTDGNLGATDTQY

V: TRBV30
length: 12
J: TRBJ2-7
CDR3: AWTPYAGYYEQY

V: TRBV7-9
length: 7
J: TRBJ1-1
CDR3: ASSFPGF

V: TRBV10-3
length: 11
J: TRBJ2-7
CDR3: AIRQGGWYEQY

V: TRBV10-3
length: 11
J: TRBJ1-1
CDR3: AISPGQSTEAF

V: TRBV11-2
length: 12
J: TRBJ2-7
CDR3: ASSLVADAYEQY